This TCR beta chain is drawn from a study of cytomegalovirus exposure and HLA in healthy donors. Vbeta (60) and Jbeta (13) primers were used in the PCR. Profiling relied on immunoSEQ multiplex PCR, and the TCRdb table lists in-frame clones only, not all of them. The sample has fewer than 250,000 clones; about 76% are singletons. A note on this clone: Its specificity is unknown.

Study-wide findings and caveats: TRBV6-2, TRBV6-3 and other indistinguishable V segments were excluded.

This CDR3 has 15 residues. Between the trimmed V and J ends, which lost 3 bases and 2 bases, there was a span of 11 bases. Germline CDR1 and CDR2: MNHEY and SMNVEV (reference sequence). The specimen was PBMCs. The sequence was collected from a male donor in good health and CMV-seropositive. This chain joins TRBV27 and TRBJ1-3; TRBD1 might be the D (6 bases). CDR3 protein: CASSFGGSAGNTIYF. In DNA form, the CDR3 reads TGTGCCAGCAGTTTTGGGGGCTCGGCTGGAAACACCATATATTTT.